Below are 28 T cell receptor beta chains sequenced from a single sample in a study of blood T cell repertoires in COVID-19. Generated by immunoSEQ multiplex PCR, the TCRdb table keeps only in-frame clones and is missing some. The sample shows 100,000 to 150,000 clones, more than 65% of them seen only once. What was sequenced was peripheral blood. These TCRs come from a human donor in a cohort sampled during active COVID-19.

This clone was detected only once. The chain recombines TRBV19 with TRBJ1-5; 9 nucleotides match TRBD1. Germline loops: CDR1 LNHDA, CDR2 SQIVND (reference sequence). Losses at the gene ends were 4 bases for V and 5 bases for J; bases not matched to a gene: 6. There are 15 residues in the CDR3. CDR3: CASSSGGQGDQPQHF. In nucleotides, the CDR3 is TGTGCCAGTAGTAGTGGGGGACAGGGAGATCAGCCCCAGCATTTT.

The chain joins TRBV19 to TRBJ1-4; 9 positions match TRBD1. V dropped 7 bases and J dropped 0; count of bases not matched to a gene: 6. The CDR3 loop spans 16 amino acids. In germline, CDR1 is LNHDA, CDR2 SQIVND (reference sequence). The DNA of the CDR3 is TGTGCCAGTACTTGGACAGGGGATGCAACTAATGAAAAACTGTTTTTT. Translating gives CASTWTGDATNEKLFF.

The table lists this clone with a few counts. The CDR3 sequence is CASSEGVPNTEAFF. DNA for the CDR3: TGTGCCAGCAGTGAGGGAGTCCCGAACACTGAAGCTTTCTTT. This chain joins TRBV25-1 and TRBJ1-1; unclear D gene. Germline V gene lookup returns CDR1 MGHDK and CDR2 SYGVNS. The CDR3 extends over 14 amino acids. V lost 3 bases, J lost 1 base, and 9 bases lay in between.

The CDR3: CASSQGEGGDTEAFF. The DNA for the CDR3 is TGTGCCAGCAGCCAAGGGGAGGGGGGTGACACTGAAGCTTTCTTT. This chain joins TRBV4-2 and TRBJ1-1, with D perhaps TRBD1 (6 bases). The CDR3 sequence is 15 residues long. V dropped 1 base and J dropped 3 bases, with 12 bases sitting between them. Germline CDR1 and CDR2: LGHNA and YNFKEQ.

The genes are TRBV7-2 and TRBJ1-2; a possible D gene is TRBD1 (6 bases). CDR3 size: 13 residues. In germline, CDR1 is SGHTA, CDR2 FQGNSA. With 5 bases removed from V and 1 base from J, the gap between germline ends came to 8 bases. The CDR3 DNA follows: TGTGCCAGCAGCCAGGGGATTAACTATGGCTACACCTTC. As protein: CASSQGINYGYTF.

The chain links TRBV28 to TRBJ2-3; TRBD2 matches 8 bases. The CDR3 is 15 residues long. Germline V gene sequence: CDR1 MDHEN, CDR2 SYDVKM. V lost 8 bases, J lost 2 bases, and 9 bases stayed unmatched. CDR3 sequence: CASSSQAGVTDTQYF. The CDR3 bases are TGTGCCAGCTCATCTCAAGCGGGGGTCACAGATACGCAGTATTTT. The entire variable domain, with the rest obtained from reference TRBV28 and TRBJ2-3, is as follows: DVKVTQSSRYLVKRTGEKVFLECVQDMDHENMFWYRQDPGLGLRLIYFSYDVKMKEKGDIPEGYSVSREKKERFSLILESASTNQTSMYLCASSSQAGVTDTQYFGPGTRLTVL.

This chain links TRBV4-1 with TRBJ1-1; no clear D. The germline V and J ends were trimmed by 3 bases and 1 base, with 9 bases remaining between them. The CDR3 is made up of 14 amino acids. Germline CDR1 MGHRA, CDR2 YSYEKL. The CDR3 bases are TGCGCCAGCAGCCAGTACATGTCGAACACTGAAGCTTTCTTT. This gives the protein CASSQYMSNTEAFF.

In nucleotides, the CDR3 is TGTGCCAGCAGCGATTGGACAGGGGCTGGGGCCAACGTCCTGACTTTC. Translation gives CASSDWTGAGANVLTF. The chain combines TRBV9 with TRBJ2-6, with 9 bases lining up with TRBD1. V gave up 3 bases and J gave up 2 bases; unmatched junction bases: 3. Germline V lookup: CDR1 SGDLS, CDR2 YYNGEE. The CDR3 is 16 amino acids.

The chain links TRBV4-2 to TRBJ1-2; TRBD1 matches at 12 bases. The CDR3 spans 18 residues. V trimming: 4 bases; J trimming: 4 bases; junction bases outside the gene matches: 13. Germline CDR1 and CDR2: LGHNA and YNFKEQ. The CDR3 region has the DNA TGTGCCAGCAGCCCTCGTGCGGGACAGGGGGCATCTTTCTATGGCTACACCTTC. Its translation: CASSPRAGQGASFYGYTF.

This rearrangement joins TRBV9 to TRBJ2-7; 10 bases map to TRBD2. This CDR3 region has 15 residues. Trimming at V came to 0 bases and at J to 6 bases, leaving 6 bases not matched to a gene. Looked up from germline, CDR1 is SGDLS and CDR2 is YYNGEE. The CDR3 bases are TGTGCCAGCAGCGTAGGGGCTAGCGGGGGCCGCGAGCAGTACTTC. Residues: CASSVGASGGREQYF.

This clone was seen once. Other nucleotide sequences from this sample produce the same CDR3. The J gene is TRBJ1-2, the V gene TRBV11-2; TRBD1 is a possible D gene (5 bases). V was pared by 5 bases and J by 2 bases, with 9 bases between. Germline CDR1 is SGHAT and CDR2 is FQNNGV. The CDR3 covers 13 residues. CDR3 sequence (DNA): TGTGCCAGCAGCCTCGACAGAAACTATGGCTACACCTTC. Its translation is CASSLDRNYGYTF.

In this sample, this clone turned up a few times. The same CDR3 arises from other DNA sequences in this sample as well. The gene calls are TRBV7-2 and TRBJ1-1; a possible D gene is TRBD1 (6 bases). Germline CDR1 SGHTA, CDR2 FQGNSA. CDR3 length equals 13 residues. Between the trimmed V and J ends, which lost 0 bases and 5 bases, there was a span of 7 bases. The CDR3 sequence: CASSLAQGTEAFF. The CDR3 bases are TGTGCCAGCAGCTTAGCGCAGGGGACTGAAGCTTTCTTT. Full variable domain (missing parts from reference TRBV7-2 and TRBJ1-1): GAGVSQSPSNKVTEKGKDVELRCDPISGHTALYWYRQSLGQGLEFLIYFQGNSAPDKSGLPSDRFSAERTGGSVSTLTIQRTQQEDSAVYLCASSLAQGTEAFFGQGTRLTVV.

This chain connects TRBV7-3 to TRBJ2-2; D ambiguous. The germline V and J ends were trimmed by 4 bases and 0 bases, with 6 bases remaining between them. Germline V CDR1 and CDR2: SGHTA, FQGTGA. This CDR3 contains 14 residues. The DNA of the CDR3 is TGTGCCAGCAGCTCTTCTACGAACACCGGGGAGCTGTTTTTT. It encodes CASSSSTNTGELFF.

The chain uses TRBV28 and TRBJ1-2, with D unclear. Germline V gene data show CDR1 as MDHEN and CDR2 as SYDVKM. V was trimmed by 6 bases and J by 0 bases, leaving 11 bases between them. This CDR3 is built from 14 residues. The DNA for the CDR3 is TGTGCCAGCAGAGAGGGTTTAGCTAACTATGGCTACACCTTC. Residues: CASREGLANYGYTF.

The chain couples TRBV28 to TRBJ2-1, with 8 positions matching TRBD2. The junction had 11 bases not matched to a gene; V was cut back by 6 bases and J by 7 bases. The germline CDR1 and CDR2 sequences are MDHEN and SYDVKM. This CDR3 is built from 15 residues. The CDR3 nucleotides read TGTGCCAGCAGAGTTGGCGGGGGGCTTTTAAATGAGCAGTTCTTC. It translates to CASRVGGGLLNEQFF.

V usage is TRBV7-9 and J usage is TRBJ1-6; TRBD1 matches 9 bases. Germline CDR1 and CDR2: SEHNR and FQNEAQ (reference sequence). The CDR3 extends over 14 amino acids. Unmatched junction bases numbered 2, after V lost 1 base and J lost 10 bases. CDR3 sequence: CASSLGTGESPLHF. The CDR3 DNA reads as TGTGCCAGCAGCTTAGGGACAGGGGAGTCACCCCTCCACTTT.

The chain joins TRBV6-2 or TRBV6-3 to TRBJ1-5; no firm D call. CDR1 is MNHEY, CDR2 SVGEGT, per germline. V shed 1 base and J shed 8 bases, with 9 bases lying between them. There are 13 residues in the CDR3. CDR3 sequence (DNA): TGTGCCAGCAGTTACTTCGCGCGGGAGCCCCAGCATTTT. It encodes CASSYFAREPQHF.

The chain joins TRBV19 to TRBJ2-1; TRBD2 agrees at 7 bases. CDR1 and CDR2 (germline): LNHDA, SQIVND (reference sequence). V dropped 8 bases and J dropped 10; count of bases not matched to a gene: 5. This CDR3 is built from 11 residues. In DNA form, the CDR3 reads TGTGCCAGTCTCTCGGGAGGAGAGCAGTTCTTC. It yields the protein CASLSGGEQFF.

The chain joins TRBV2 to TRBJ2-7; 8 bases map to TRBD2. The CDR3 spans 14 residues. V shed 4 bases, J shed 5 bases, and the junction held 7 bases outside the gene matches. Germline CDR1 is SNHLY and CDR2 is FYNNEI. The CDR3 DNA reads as TGTGCCAGCAGTGGGATACTAGCGGTGAACGAGCAGTACTTC. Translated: CASSGILAVNEQYF. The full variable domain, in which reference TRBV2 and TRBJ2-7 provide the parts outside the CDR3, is EPEVTQTPSHQVTQMGQEVILRCVPISNHLYFYWYRQILGQKVEFLVSFYNNEISEKSEIFDDQFSVERPDGSNFTLKIRSTKLEDSAMYFCASSGILAVNEQYFGPGTRLTVT.

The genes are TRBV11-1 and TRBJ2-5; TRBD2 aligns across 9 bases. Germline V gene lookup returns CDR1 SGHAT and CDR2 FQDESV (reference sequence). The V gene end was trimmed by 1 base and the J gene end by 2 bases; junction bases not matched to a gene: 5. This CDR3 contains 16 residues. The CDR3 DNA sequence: TGTGCCAGCAGCTTAGTTTGGCTAGCGGGGCAAGAGACCCAGTACTTC. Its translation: CASSLVWLAGQETQYF.

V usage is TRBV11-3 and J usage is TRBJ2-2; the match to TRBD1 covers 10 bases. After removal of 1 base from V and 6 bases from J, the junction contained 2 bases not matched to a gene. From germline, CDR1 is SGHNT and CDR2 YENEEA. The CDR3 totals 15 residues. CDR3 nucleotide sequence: TGTGCCAGCAGCTTAGGGGACAGGGGACCCGGGGAGCTGTTTTTT. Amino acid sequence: CASSLGDRGPGELFF.

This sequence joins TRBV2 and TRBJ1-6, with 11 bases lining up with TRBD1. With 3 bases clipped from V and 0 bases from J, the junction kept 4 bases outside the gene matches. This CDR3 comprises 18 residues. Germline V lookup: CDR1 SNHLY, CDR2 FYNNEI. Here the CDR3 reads CASSDRGTGGSYNSPLHF. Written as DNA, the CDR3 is TGTGCCAGCAGTGATAGGGGGACAGGGGGCTCCTATAATTCACCCCTCCACTTT.

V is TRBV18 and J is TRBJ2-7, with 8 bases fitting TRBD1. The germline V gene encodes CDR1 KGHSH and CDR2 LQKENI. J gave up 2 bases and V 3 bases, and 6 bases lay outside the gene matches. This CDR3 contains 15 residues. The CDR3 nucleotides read TGTGCCAGCTCACCTCCCGGGACAGGAACCTACGAGCAGTACTTC. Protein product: CASSPPGTGTYEQYF.

CDR3 residues: CASSLGQGSFGELFF. In DNA form, the CDR3 reads TGCGCCAGCAGTCTCGGACAGGGGAGTTTCGGGGAGCTGTTTTTT. The chain uses TRBV23-1 and TRBJ2-2; TRBD1 agrees at 9 bases. TRBV23-1 is noted as an ORF with a role that remains uncertain. This CDR3 comprises 15 residues. Trimming removed 4 bases from V and 7 bases from J; junction bases left unmatched: 7.

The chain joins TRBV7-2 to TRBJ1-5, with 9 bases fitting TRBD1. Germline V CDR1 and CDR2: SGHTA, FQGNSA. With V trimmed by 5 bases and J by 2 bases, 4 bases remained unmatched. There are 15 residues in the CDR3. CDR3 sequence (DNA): TGTGCCAGCAGCGAAAGGACAGGGGGCAATCAGCCCCAGCATTTT. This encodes CASSERTGGNQPQHF.

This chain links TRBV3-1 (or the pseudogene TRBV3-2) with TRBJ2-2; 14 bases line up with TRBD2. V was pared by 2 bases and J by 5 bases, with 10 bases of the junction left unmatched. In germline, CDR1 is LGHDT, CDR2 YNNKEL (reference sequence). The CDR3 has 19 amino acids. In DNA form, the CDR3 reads TGTGCCAGCAGCCAAAACCCGGGACTAGCGGGAGTGGGGACCGGGGAGCTGTTTTTT. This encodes CASSQNPGLAGVGTGELFF.

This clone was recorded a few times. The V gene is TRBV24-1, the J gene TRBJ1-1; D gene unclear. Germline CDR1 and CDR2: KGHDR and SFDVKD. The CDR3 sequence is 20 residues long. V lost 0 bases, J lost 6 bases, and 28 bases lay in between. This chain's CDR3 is CATSDLQPNRPGVPGSEAFF. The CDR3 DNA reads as TGTGCCACCAGTGATTTGCAACCAAACCGCCCGGGTGTACCTGGCTCTGAAGCTTTCTTT.

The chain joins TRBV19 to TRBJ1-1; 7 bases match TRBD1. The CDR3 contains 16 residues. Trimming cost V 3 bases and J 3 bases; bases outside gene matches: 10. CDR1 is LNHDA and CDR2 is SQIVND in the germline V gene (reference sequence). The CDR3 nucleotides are TGTGCCAGTAGTATTGGGACCGACAGGGCCTACACTGAAGCTTTCTTT. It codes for CASSIGTDRAYTEAFF.